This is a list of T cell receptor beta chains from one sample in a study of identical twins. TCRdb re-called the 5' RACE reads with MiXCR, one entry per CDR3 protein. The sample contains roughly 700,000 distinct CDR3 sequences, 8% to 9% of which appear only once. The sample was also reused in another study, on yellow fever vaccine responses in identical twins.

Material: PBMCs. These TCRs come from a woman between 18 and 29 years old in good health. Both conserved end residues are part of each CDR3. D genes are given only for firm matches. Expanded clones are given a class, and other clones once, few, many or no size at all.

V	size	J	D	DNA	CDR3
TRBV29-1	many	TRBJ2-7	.	TGCAGCGTTGAGGCAGGGAGCTCCTACGAGCAGTACTTC	CSVEAGSSYEQYF
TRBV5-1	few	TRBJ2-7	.	TGCGCCAGCAGCAGCCCTCTGAGGCAGGGGACGGGCGAGCAGTACTTC	CASSSPLRQGTGEQYF
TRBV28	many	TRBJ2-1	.	TGTGCCAGCAGCCCCCCCCCTGCCCCCTTGGGCAATGAGCAGTTCTTC	CASSPPPAPLGNEQFF
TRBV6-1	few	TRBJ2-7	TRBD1	TGTGCCAGCAGCCGACCGCAAATTCGGACAGGAGTAGGATACGAGCAGTACTTC	CASSRPQIRTGVGYEQYF
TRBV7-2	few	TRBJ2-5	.	TGTGCCAGCAGCTACCTCTGGCAGGAAGAGACCCAGTACTTC	CASSYLWQEETQYF
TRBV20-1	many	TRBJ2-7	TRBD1	TGCAGTGCCCTTACAGGGGGCGCGGGCTACGAGCAGTACTTC	CSALTGGAGYEQYF
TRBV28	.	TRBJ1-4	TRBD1	TGTGCCAGCAGACTTAGCGACAGGGGGGAAAAACTGTTTTTT	CASRLSDRGEKLFF
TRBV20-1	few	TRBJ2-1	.	TGCAGTGTCCTGCCGAGCTCCTACAATGAGCAGTTCTTC	CSVLPSSYNEQFF
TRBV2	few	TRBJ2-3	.	TGTGCCACCTCCGGACCCACAGATACGCAGTATTTT	CATSGPTDTQYF
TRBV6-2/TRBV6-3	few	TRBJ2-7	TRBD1	TGTGCCAGGCGGGACAGGACCGGAAGCTCCTACGAGCAGTACTTC	CARRDRTGSSYEQYF